This is a list of T cell receptor beta chains from one sample in a study of blood T cell repertoires in COVID-19. Profiled with immunoSEQ multiplex PCR; TCRdb holds only in-frame clones, not every one. The sample lists about 140,000 clones; about 86% were seen once. Sequenced sample: peripheral blood. The receptors were sampled from an older woman with acute or convalescent COVID-19. Each CDR3 is given with its conserved first and last residue. D genes are given only for firm matches. Some rows mark clone size as missing; the rest say once, few, many or name a class of expanded clone.

v_gene: TRBV19
d_gene: .
abundance: .
j_gene: TRBJ2-5
len: 17
CDR3nt: TGTGCCAGTAGTACTCTCTACGGGATCCAAGGGCAAGAGACCCAGTACTTC
CDR3aa: CASSTLYGIQGQETQYF

v_gene: TRBV4-1
d_gene: .
abundance: .
j_gene: TRBJ1-1
len: 13
CDR3nt: TGCGCCAGCAGCCCCTCGGAGTACACTGAAGCTTTCTTT
CDR3aa: CASSPSEYTEAFF

v_gene: TRBV18
d_gene: TRBD1
abundance: .
j_gene: TRBJ1-2
len: 16
CDR3nt: TGTGCCAGCTCACCCTCAACGGGACAGGGAGATCGCGGCTACACCTTC
CDR3aa: CASSPSTGQGDRGYTF

v_gene: TRBV19
d_gene: TRBD1
abundance: .
j_gene: TRBJ1-4
len: 16
CDR3nt: TGTGCCAGTAGATTCGCCCGACAGGGAAGGACAGAAAAACTGTTTTTT
CDR3aa: CASRFARQGRTEKLFF

v_gene: TRBV7-2
d_gene: .
abundance: .
j_gene: TRBJ1-5
len: 13
CDR3nt: TGTGCCAGCAGCTTCAGGGTTACTCAGCCCCAGCATTTT
CDR3aa: CASSFRVTQPQHF

v_gene: TRBV4-1
d_gene: .
abundance: .
j_gene: TRBJ1-1
len: 12
CDR3nt: TGCGCCAGCAGCCAGGCTAGTACCGGCGCTTTCTTT
CDR3aa: CASSQASTGAFF

v_gene: TRBV3-1/TRBV3-2
d_gene: .
abundance: .
j_gene: TRBJ1-1
len: 14
CDR3nt: TGTGCCAGCAGCCAAGGAGGGTGGGACACTGAAGCTTTCTTT
CDR3aa: CASSQGGWDTEAFF

v_gene: TRBV7-3
d_gene: TRBD1
abundance: .
j_gene: TRBJ2-7
len: 13
CDR3nt: TGTGCCAGCAGCCGCGGGACAGGGGGCGGGCAGTACTTC
CDR3aa: CASSRGTGGGQYF

v_gene: TRBV6-1
d_gene: .
abundance: once
j_gene: TRBJ2-5
len: 13
CDR3nt: TGTGCCAGCAGTGAAGGTGGGGAGCTCCCCCAGTACTTC
CDR3aa: CASSEGGELPQYF

v_gene: TRBV19
d_gene: .
abundance: .
j_gene: TRBJ1-5
len: 14
CDR3nt: TGTGCCAGTAGTATCTCAGGGTCCTATCAGCCCCAGCATTTT
CDR3aa: CASSISGSYQPQHF

v_gene: TRBV7-7
d_gene: TRBD2
abundance: once
j_gene: TRBJ2-1
len: 15
CDR3nt: TGTGCTAGCAGCTTCTCGGCGGGGGCCTACAATGAGCAGTTCTTC
CDR3aa: CASSFSAGAYNEQFF

v_gene: TRBV4-1
d_gene: TRBD2
abundance: .
j_gene: TRBJ2-5
len: 16
CDR3nt: TGCGCCAGCAACCAACCCGGCGGGGGGACCGGGGAGACCCAGTACTTC
CDR3aa: CASNQPGGGTGETQYF

v_gene: TRBV7-8
d_gene: .
abundance: .
j_gene: TRBJ1-5
len: 18
CDR3nt: TGTGCCAGCAGCCCGTATAGGGCAGGGGCCGTTTACAATCAGCCCCAGCATTTT
CDR3aa: CASSPYRAGAVYNQPQHF

v_gene: TRBV5-1
d_gene: TRBD2
abundance: .
j_gene: TRBJ2-3
len: 15
CDR3nt: TGCGCCAGCGGGACTAGCGGGGGGCACACAGATACGCAGTATTTT
CDR3aa: CASGTSGGHTDTQYF

v_gene: TRBV7-2
d_gene: .
abundance: .
j_gene: TRBJ2-5
len: 15
CDR3nt: TGTGCCAGCAGCTTAGCGATCGCAGGGCAAGAGACCCAGTACTTC
CDR3aa: CASSLAIAGQETQYF

v_gene: TRBV5-5
d_gene: .
abundance: .
j_gene: TRBJ2-2
len: 14
CDR3nt: TGTGCCAGCAGCTTATCGGGGGGCACAAGGGAGCTGTTTTTT
CDR3aa: CASSLSGGTRELFF

v_gene: TRBV13
d_gene: .
abundance: .
j_gene: TRBJ1-1
len: 17
CDR3nt: TGTGCCAGCAGCTTCGAGTTTGCCTTGGTCAGGCACACTGAAGCTTTCTTT
CDR3aa: CASSFEFALVRHTEAFF

v_gene: TRBV6-5
d_gene: .
abundance: .
j_gene: TRBJ1-5
len: 14
CDR3nt: TGTGCCAGCAGTTACTCGGAGGGGTACCAGCCCCAGCATTTT
CDR3aa: CASSYSEGYQPQHF

v_gene: TRBV5-1
d_gene: TRBD1
abundance: .
j_gene: TRBJ1-1
len: 11
CDR3nt: TGCGCCAGCAGTGGACAGGGGGAAGCTTTCTTT
CDR3aa: CASSGQGEAFF

v_gene: TRBV7-6
d_gene: .
abundance: .
j_gene: TRBJ1-4
len: 15
CDR3nt: TGTGCCAGCAGCTTAGTTGACAACCCTAATGAAAAACTGTTTTTT
CDR3aa: CASSLVDNPNEKLFF

v_gene: TRBV28
d_gene: .
abundance: .
j_gene: TRBJ2-3
len: 14
CDR3nt: TGTGCCAGCAGTTTACTGGCTAGCAAAGATACGCAGTATTTT
CDR3aa: CASSLLASKDTQYF

v_gene: TRBV3-1/TRBV3-2
d_gene: .
abundance: few
j_gene: TRBJ1-2
len: 15
CDR3nt: TGTGCCAGCAGCCAAGGTGTAGGGGATGGATATGGCTACACCTTC
CDR3aa: CASSQGVGDGYGYTF